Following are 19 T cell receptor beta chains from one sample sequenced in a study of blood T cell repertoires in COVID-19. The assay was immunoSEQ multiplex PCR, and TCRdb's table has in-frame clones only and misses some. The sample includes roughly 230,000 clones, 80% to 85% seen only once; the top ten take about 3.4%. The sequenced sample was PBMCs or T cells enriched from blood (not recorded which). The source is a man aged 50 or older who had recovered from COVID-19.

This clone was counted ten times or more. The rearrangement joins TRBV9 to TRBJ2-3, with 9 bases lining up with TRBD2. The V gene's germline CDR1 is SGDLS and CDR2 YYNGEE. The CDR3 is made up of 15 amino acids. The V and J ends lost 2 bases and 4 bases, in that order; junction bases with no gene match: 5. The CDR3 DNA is TGTGCCAGCAGCGTTAGCGGGGGTGGCCCAGATACGCAGTATTTT. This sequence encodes CASSVSGGGPDTQYF.

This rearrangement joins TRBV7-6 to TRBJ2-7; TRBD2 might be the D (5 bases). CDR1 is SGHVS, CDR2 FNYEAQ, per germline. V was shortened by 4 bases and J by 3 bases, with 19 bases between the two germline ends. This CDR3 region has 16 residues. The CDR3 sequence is CASSSGLAVNGYEQYF. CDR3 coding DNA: TGTGCCAGCAGCTCAGGACTGGCAGTTAACGGCTACGAGCAGTACTTC.

CDR3 in DNA: TGTGCCAGCTCACTTGGACAGGATGCAGTCTGCACCTTC. Its protein is CASSLGQDAVCTF. The chain employs TRBV18 and TRBJ1-2; 7 bases line up with TRBD1. The germline V gene encodes CDR1 KGHSH and CDR2 LQKENI. The CDR3 extends over 13 amino acids. V dropped 4 bases and J dropped 13; count of bases not matched to a gene: 12.

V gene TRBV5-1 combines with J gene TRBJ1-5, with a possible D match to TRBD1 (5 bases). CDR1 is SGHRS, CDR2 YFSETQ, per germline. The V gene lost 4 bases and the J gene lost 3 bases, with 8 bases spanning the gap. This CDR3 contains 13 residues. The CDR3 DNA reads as TGCGCCAGCAGCGCAGGGATCAATCAGCCCCAGCATTTT. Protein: CASSAGINQPQHF.

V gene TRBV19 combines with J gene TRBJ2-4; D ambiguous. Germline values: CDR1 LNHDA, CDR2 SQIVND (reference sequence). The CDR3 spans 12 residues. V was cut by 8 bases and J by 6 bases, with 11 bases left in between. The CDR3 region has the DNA TGTGCCAGTTTCTCCCAGGCAAACATTCAGTACTTC. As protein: CASFSQANIQYF.

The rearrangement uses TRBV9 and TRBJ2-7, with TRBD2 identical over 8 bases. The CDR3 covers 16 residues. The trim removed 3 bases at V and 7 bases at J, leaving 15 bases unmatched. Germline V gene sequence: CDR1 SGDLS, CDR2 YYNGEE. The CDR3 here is CASSAGGAFLSEEQYF. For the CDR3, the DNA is TGTGCCAGCAGCGCCGGGGGGGCTTTCCTCTCTGAGGAGCAGTACTTC.

Here the CDR3 reads CASSLDSGNTGELFF. The CDR3 DNA is TGTGCCAGCAGCTTAGACTCAGGGAACACCGGGGAGCTGTTTTTT. The chain couples TRBV11-2 to TRBJ2-2; D unresolved. Per the germline V gene, CDR1 is SGHAT and CDR2 is FQNNGV. There are 15 residues in the CDR3. V lost 0 bases to trimming and J lost 1 base, with 6 bases between them.

CDR3 region: CASSPSGQGAYGANVLTF. The CDR3 region has the DNA TGTGCCAGCAGCCCGTCGGGACAGGGGGCTTACGGGGCCAACGTCCTGACTTTC. The rearrangement links TRBV7-6 to TRBJ2-6, with TRBD1 matching over 12 bases. This CDR3 is 18 amino acids long. The germline CDR1 and CDR2 sequences are SGHVS and FNYEAQ. Trimming cost V 5 bases and J 4 bases; bases outside gene matches: 9.

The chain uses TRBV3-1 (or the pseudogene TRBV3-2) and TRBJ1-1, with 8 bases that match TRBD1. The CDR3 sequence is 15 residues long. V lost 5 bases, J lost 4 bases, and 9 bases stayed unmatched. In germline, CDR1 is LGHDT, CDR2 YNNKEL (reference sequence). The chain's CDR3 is CASSVHRGVGTEAFF. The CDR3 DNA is TGTGCCAGCAGCGTTCACAGGGGGGTGGGCACTGAAGCTTTCTTT.

The CDR3 here is CSASLDNAREPQHF. The CDR3 coding sequence is TGCAGTGCTAGTCTCGACAATGCGCGAGAACCCCAGCATTTT. V is TRBV20-1 and J is TRBJ1-5; D unclear. Per germline, CDR1 DFQATT and CDR2 SNEGSKA (reference sequence). V lost 3 bases, J lost 10 bases, and 19 bases lay in between. There are 14 residues in the CDR3.

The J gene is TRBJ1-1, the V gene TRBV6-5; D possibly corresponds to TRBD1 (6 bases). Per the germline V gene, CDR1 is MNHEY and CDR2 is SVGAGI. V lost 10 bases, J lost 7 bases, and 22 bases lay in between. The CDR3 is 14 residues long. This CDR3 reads CATRRGGLMSEAFF. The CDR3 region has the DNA TGTGCCACCAGGCGGGGGGGGCTGATGAGTGAAGCTTTCTTT.

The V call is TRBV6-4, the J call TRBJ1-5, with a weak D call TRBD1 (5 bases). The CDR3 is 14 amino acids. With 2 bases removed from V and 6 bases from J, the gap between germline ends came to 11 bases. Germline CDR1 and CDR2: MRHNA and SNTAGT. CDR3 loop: CASSDQGGSQPQHF. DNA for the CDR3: TGTGCCAGCAGTGACCAGGGAGGATCTCAGCCCCAGCATTTT.

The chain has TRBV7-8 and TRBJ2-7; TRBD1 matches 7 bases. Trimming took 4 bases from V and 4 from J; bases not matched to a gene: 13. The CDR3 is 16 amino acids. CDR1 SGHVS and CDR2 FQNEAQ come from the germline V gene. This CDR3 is CASSSRPTGVAYEQYF. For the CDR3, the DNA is TGTGCCAGCAGCTCCCGGCCTACAGGGGTTGCTTACGAGCAGTACTTC. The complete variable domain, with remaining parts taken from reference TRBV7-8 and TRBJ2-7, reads GAGVSQSPRYKVAKRGQDVALRCDPISGHVSLFWYQQALGQGPEFLTYFQNEAQLDKSGLPSDRFFAERPEGSVSTLKIQRTQQEDSAVYLCASSSRPTGVAYEQYFGPGTRLTVT.

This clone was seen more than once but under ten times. For the CDR3, the DNA is TGTGCCAGCACCCGACAGGGGAAGGGCGGGGAGCTGTTTTTT. The encoded protein is CASTRQGKGGELFF. V usage is TRBV6-5 and J usage is TRBJ2-2; TRBD1 aligns across 8 bases. J gave up 7 bases and V 7 bases, and 8 bases lay outside the gene matches. CDR1 and CDR2 (germline): MNHEY, SVGAGI. This CDR3 is 14 amino acids long.

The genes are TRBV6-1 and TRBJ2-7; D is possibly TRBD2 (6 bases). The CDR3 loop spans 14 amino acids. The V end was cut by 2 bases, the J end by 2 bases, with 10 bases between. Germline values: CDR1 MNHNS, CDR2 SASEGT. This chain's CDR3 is CASSEFGTPYEQYF. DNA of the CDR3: TGTGCCAGCAGTGAATTTGGGACTCCCTACGAGCAGTACTTC.

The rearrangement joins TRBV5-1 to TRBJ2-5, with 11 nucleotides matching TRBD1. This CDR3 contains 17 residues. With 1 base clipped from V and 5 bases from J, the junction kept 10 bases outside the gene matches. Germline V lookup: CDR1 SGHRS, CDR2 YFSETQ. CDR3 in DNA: TGCGCCAGCAGCTTGAGAGGACAGGGGGCTTTGGGGGAGACCCAGTACTTC. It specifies CASSLRGQGALGETQYF.

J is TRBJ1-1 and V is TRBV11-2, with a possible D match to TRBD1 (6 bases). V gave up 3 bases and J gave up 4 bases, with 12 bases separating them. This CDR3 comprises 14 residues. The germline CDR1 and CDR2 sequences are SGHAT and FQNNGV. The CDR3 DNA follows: TGTGCCAGCAGCTTGACGCAGGGGACCACTGAAGCTTTCTTT. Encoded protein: CASSLTQGTTEAFF.

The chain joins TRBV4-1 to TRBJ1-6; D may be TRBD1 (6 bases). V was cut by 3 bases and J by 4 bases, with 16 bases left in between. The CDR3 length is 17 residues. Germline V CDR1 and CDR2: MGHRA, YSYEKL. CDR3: CASSQGRQASYNSPLHF. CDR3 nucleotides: TGCGCCAGCAGCCAGGGAAGACAGGCGTCTTATAATTCACCCCTCCACTTT.

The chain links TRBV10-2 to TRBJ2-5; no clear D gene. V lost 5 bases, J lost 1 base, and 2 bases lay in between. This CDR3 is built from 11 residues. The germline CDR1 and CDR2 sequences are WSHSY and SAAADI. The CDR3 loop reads CASSLQETQYF. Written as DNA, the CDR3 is TGCGCCAGCAGTCTCCAAGAGACCCAGTACTTC.